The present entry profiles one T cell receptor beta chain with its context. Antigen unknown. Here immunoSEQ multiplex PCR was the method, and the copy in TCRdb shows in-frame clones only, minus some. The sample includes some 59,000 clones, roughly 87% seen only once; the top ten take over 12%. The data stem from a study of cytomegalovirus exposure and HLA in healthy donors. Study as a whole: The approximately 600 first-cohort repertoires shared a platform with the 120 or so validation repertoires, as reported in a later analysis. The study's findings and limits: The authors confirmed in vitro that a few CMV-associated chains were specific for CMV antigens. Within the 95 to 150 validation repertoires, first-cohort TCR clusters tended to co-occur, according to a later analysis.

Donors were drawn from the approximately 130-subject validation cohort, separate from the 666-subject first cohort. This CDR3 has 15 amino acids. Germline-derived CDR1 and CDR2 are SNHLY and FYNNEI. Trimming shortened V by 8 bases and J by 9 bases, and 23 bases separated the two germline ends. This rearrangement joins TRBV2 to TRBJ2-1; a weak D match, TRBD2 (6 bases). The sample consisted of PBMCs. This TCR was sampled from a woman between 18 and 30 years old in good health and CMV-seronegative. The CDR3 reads CASRGWSGPGGEQFF. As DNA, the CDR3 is TGTGCCAGCCGCGGGTGGAGCGGACCCGGGGGTGAGCAGTTCTTC. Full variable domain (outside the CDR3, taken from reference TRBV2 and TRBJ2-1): EPEVTQTPSHQVTQMGQEVILRCVPISNHLYFYWYRQILGQKVEFLVSFYNNEISEKSEIFDDQFSVERPDGSNFTLKIRSTKLEDSAMYFCASRGWSGPGGEQFFGPGTRLTVL.